This entry is about one TCR beta chain. The antigen remains undetermined. The data were produced by immunoSEQ multiplex PCR, yet TCRdb's version contains in-frame clones alone and is incomplete. This table holds fewer than 110,000 clones, 85% to 95% found once. This record belongs to a study of siplizumab effects on memory and regulatory T cells. V lost 0 bases to trimming and J lost 6 bases, with 18 bases between them. The germline V gene encodes CDR1 SEHNR and CDR2 FQNEAQ (reference sequence). This CDR3 spans 16 amino acids. General study points: Naive T cell populations appeared to exhibit greater diversity than memory cells and appeared to be major alloresponse contributors. The study did not confirm that proliferating Tregs from siplizumab cultures were suppressive.

The sequenced sample was non-Treg CD4+ T cells sorted from blood. The receptor comes from a human donor in good health. The chain links TRBV7-9 to TRBJ2-7, with D perhaps matching TRBD2 (5 bases). CDR3 sequence reads: CASSLARASPLPEQYF. CDR3 sequence (DNA): TGTGCCAGCAGCTTAGCGCGGGCCAGTCCTCTCCCCGAGCAGTACTTC. Full variable domain (outside the CDR3, taken from reference TRBV7-9 and TRBJ2-7): DTGVSQNPRHKITKRGQNVTFRCDPISEHNRLYWYRQTLGQGPEFLTYFQNEAQLEKSRLLSDRFSAERPKGSFSTLEIQRTEQGDSAMYLCASSLARASPLPEQYFGPGTRLTVT.